Presented here are 17 T cell receptor beta chains from one specimen sequenced in a study of read filtering for tumor transcriptome and immune sequencing (TCRdb year 2020). These reads were obtained on an Illumina HiSeq 4000. The Immunoverse kit was used to build TCR libraries from 400 ng RNA, with molecular barcoded adaptors covering alpha/delta and beta/gamma chains. TCRdb reprocessing: public reads trimmed at Q25 with fastp, clones called with MiXCR, in-frame beta chains kept. Every CDR3 protein is listed once, alongside the most common genes and DNA of its rows. The sample contains around 130,000 distinct CDR3 sequences, roughly an eighth of them found a single time. The top ten clonotypes cover 8% to 9% of the sample. Sequenced input: a population of CD138-negative cells sorted from bone marrow. The cell subset or site label, read with the paper, signifies: bone marrow mononuclear cells depleted of CD138+ plasma/myeloma cells by negative magnetic selection. These receptors were obtained from a donor aged 40 or older with multiple myeloma.

At least ten counts were recorded for this clonotype. The chain employs TRBV5-1 and TRBJ2-6; D not certain. The CDR3 has 17 residues. CDR1 and CDR2 (germline): SGHRS, YFSETQ. With 3 bases removed from V and 0 bases from J, the gap between germline ends came to 13 bases. The CDR3 is CASSSGSLISGANVLTF. Here the CDR3 DNA reads TGCGCCAGCAGCTCAGGTTCACTCATCTCTGGGGCCAACGTCCTGACTTTC.

This clonotype has only a few counts. J is TRBJ2-2 and V is TRBV6-2 or TRBV6-3; D is undetermined. The CDR3 sequence is 15 residues long. Germline CDR1 and CDR2: MNHEY and SVGEGT. Trimming stripped 6 bases from V and 5 bases from J, with 16 bases between. The CDR3 region is CASSKPLSGTGELFF. The CDR3 DNA follows: TGTGCCAGCAGCAAACCCCTGTCCGGAACCGGGGAGCTGTTTTTT.

This clonotype occurred many times. Because the CDR3's place on the DNA is in doubt, the DNA is left out and the CDR3 is given as listed by TCRdb. J is TRBJ2-7 and V is TRBV19. The CDR3 spans 15 amino acids, including both terminal residues. Germline loops: CDR1 LNHDA, CDR2 SQIVND (reference sequence). CDR3 in amino acids: CASSPSILTLYEQYF.

This clonotype was seen only a few times. One end of the junction does not line up with germline, which may come from a read error. The V gene is TRBV6-5, the J gene TRBJ2-3, with D possibly being TRBD1 (6 bases). CDR3 length: 14 residues. Germline CDR1 is MNHEY and CDR2 is SVGAGI. Here the CDR3 DNA reads TGTGCCAGCAGCCTAGACAGGAGCACAGATACGCGGTATTTT. Translation: CASSLDRSTDTRYF.

The J gene is TRBJ2-7, the V gene TRBV3-1; D ambiguous. V gave up 1 base and J gave up 5 bases, with 21 bases separating them. The germline CDR1 and CDR2 sequences are LGHDT and YNNKEL (reference sequence). The length of the CDR3 is 17 residues. CDR3: CASSQADILGYIHEQYF. The DNA of the CDR3 is TGTGCCAGCAGCCAAGCCGACATTCTAGGGTATATCCACGAGCAGTACTTC.

This clonotype was picked up many times. This chain joins TRBV29-1 and TRBJ2-1; D is ambiguous. CDR1 and CDR2 (germline): SQVTM, ANQGSEA. This CDR3 contains 13 residues. Trimming stripped 5 bases from V and 10 bases from J, with 18 bases between. CDR3 sequence reads: CSVSLQGPVEQFF. The CDR3, as DNA: TGCAGCGTTTCCCTCCAAGGCCCCGTAGAGCAGTTCTTC.

This clonotype has ten or more counts. The chain links TRBV20-1 to TRBJ2-2, with TRBD1 matching 10 bases. V was pared by 0 bases and J by 5 bases, with 6 bases of the junction left unmatched. The V gene's germline CDR1 is DFQATT and CDR2 SNEGSKA (reference sequence). The length of the CDR3 is 16 residues. For the CDR3, the DNA is TGCAGTGCTAGAGATCTCGGGACAGGGGATACCGGGGAGCTGTTTTTT. Its protein product is CSARDLGTGDTGELFF.

Worth noting for this clonotype: This may arise from a read error, as a much more abundant clone is one base away. This chain uses TRBV20-1 with TRBJ1-1; the match to TRBD1 covers 7 bases. J lost 0 bases, V lost 8 bases, and 9 bases had no gene match. The CDR3 is 14 residues long. Looked up from germline, CDR1 is DFQATT and CDR2 is SNEGSKA (reference sequence). The CDR3 reads CSTTTGQLNTEAFF. Written as DNA, the CDR3 is TGCAGTACTACCACGGGACAGTTGAACACTGAAGCTTTCTTT.

This clonotype was detected ten times or more. The chain is built from TRBV18 and TRBJ2-7, with D unclear. Per the germline V gene, CDR1 is KGHSH and CDR2 is LQKENI. This CDR3 contains 15 residues. V was clipped by 3 bases and J by 2 bases, with 14 bases between them. CDR3 in DNA: TGTGCCAGCTCACCCGGAGAAGGCCCAGCCTACGAGCAGTACTTC. Encoded protein: CASSPGEGPAYEQYF.

This chain joins TRBV12-3 or TRBV12-4 and TRBJ2-7, with TRBD2 as a possible D gene (6 bases). Trimming pared 3 bases from V and 2 bases from J, leaving 14 bases between. There are 15 residues in the CDR3. CDR3 sequence: CASSFISGLTYEQYF. CDR3 nucleotide sequence: TGTGCCAGCAGTTTTATCAGCGGGCTGACCTACGAGCAGTACTTC.

This clonotype was counted many times. A much larger clone differs from this one at a single base, so this may be a read error. DNA of the CDR3: TGTGCCAGCAGCTTAAGGACTAGCGGCTACAATGAGCTGTTCTTC. It translates to CASSLRTSGYNELFF. The chain joins TRBV11-2 to TRBJ2-1; 10 bases agree with TRBD2. From germline, CDR1 is SGHAT and CDR2 FQNNGV. The CDR3 totals 15 residues.

This clonotype appeared many times. The chain joins TRBV12-3 or TRBV12-4 to TRBJ1-5, with no clear D. Trimming stripped 3 bases from V and 8 bases from J, with 11 bases between. The CDR3 consists of 13 residues. The CDR3 coding sequence is TGTGCCAGCAGTTTGTCCGGGTTCGAGCCCCAGCATTTT. Amino acid sequence: CASSLSGFEPQHF.

This clonotype was observed many times. The chain employs TRBV20-1 and TRBJ2-7; D call uncertain. V lost 0 bases, J lost 0 bases, and 3 bases lay in between. CDR1 is DFQATT and CDR2 is SNEGSKA in the germline V gene (reference sequence). The CDR3 is made up of 12 amino acids. CDR3 nucleotides: TGCAGTGCTAGAGAGAGCTCCTACGAGCAGTACTTC. This codes for CSARESSYEQYF.

The chain couples TRBV12-3 or TRBV12-4 to TRBJ2-4, with D perhaps TRBD1 (6 bases). Trimming removed 5 bases from V and 9 bases from J, with 11 bases in between. The CDR3 consists of 12 residues. As DNA, the CDR3 is TGTGCCAGCAGTACCAGGGGCAGCATTCAGTACTTC. Residues: CASSTRGSIQYF.

This clonotype was detected a few times. This rearrangement joins TRBV9 to TRBJ2-1, with D uncertain. Trimming removed 0 bases from V and 13 bases from J, with 8 bases in between. The CDR3 is 11 residues long. CDR1 and CDR2 (germline): SGDLS, YYNGEE. The DNA of the CDR3 is TGTGCCAGCAGCGTAGGGGAATTACAGTTCTTC. Translation gives CASSVGELQFF.

This clonotype showed up many times. V is TRBV24-1 and J is TRBJ1-2, with 7 bases fitting TRBD1. CDR1 is KGHDR and CDR2 is SFDVKD in the germline V gene. This CDR3 is 16 amino acids long. V lost 4 bases to trimming and J lost 5 bases; unmatched junction nucleotides: 12. This chain's CDR3 is CATSDGTEINPYGYTF. As DNA, the CDR3 is TGTGCCACCAGTGACGGGACAGAGATTAACCCTTATGGCTACACCTTC.

On this clonotype: A much more abundant neighbour one base away suggests this may be a read error. Since no conserved phenylalanine or tryptophan closes the CDR3, a read error is the likely cause. The chain links TRBV7-9 to TRBJ1-1; D perhaps matches TRBD1 (6 bases). Trimming pared 4 bases from V and 10 bases from J, leaving 13 bases between. The V gene's germline CDR1 is SEHNR and CDR2 FQNEAQ (reference sequence). CDR3 length equals 12 residues. CDR3 loop: CASSSGGQGAFL. Written as DNA, the CDR3 is TGTGCCAGCAGCTCGGGGGGGCAAGGAGCTTTCCTT.